These 19 T cell receptor beta chains were sequenced from one sample in a study of T cell repertoires in cytomegalovirus infection. MiXCR, run by TCRdb on the reads, gives a single entry per CDR3 protein. The profile covers approximately 990,000 distinct CDR3 sequences, with approximately 31% appearing a single time and around an eighth taken by the ten largest. These receptors lack a known antigen. The specimen comprised cultured CD8+ T cells from PBMCs, sampled from culture after CMV antigen stimulation. The receptors come from a human donor in good health (CMV status not recorded). Some clones in this sample may be carry-over from other donors' samples.

This clonotype was detected many times. The V gene is TRBV7-6, the J gene TRBJ1-2, with unresolved D. This CDR3 spans 14 amino acids. Per germline, CDR1 SGHVS and CDR2 FNYEAQ. V was pared by 4 bases and J by 4 bases, with 13 bases between. The CDR3 sequence is CASSSRKGPYGYTF. Written as DNA, the CDR3 is TGTGCCAGCAGCTCTAGGAAAGGACCCTATGGCTACACCTTC.

The table lists this clonotype with many counts. The chain couples TRBV7-2 to TRBJ2-5; D may be TRBD1 (6 bases). The CDR3 spans 15 residues. The germline V and J ends were trimmed by 4 bases and 5 bases, with 17 bases remaining between them. In germline, CDR1 is SGHTA, CDR2 FQGNSA. The CDR3 nucleotides read TGTGCCAGCAGCTCAATGGACAGACCTTTGGAGACCCAGTACTTC. This translates into CASSSMDRPLETQYF.

The chain employs TRBV12-3 or TRBV12-4 and TRBJ2-1, with D tentatively TRBD2 (6 bases). The germline V and J ends were trimmed by 3 bases and 12 bases, with 15 bases remaining between them. This CDR3 comprises 13 residues. This CDR3 reads CASSLAAKGGQFF. The CDR3 DNA reads TGTGCCAGCAGTTTGGCAGCAAAGGGAGGGCAGTTCTTC.

The chain has TRBV5-1 and TRBJ2-7; D uncertain. Germline-derived CDR1 and CDR2 are SGHRS and YFSETQ. Between the trimmed V and J ends, which lost 2 bases and 5 bases, there was a span of 11 bases. The CDR3 is 13 residues long. In DNA, the CDR3 is TGCGCCAGCAGCTTCGGATCTGAGGACGAGCAGTACTTC. Protein product: CASSFGSEDEQYF.

This clonotype was seen a few times. V and J are TRBV20-1 and TRBJ2-1, with D hard to call. CDR3 length: 15 amino acids. The V end was cut by 1 base, the J end by 8 bases, with 18 bases between. Per germline, CDR1 DFQATT and CDR2 SNEGSKA (reference sequence). In nucleotides, the CDR3 is TGCAGTGCTAGAGCTAGAACTATGATGGTTCATGAGCAGTTCTTC. Encoded protein: CSARARTMMVHEQFF.

The J gene is TRBJ2-5, the V gene TRBV12-3 or TRBV12-4; D gene unclear. V was shortened by 1 base and J by 5 bases, with 11 bases between the two germline ends. The CDR3 consists of 14 residues. DNA of the CDR3: TGTGCCAGCAGTTTAGGATCGTGGGCGGAGACCCAGTACTTC. It translates to CASSLGSWAETQYF.

This chain uses TRBV6-6 with TRBJ2-6; 13 nucleotides align to TRBD2. V shed 1 base, J shed 2 bases, and the junction held 5 bases outside the gene matches. Germline V gene data show CDR1 as MNHNY and CDR2 as SVGAGI (reference sequence). The CDR3 is 19 amino acids. In DNA form, the CDR3 reads TGTGCCAGCAGTTACTTGGAGGGACTAGCGGGGACTGGGGCCAACGTCCTGACTTTC. Protein product: CASSYLEGLAGTGANVLTF.

In its sample, this clonotype was seen many times. This chain uses TRBV4-2 with TRBJ2-2, with D unclear. Germline lookup yields CDR1 LGHNA and CDR2 YNFKEQ. V was shortened by 4 bases and J by 1 base, with 16 bases between the two germline ends. This CDR3 contains 17 residues. In nucleotides, the CDR3 is TGTGCCAGCAGCCGAATTGGGGTCCCCGGGAACACCGGGGAGCTGTTTTTT. Translation: CASSRIGVPGNTGELFF.

This clonotype has a handful of counts. The chain joins TRBV6-5 to TRBJ2-2; D possibly corresponds to TRBD2 (5 bases). Germline V gene data show CDR1 as MNHEY and CDR2 as SVGAGI. The CDR3 spans 17 residues. V was cut by 0 bases and J by 3 bases, with 14 bases left in between. As DNA, the CDR3 is TGTGCCAGCAGTTACTCTGGACTTCCAAAGGACACCGGGGAGCTGTTTTTT. This translates into CASSYSGLPKDTGELFF.

The chain carries TRBV7-8 and TRBJ2-1; a weak D match, TRBD1 (7 bases). V lost 5 bases and J 7 bases, leaving 15 bases between the germline ends. Per germline, CDR1 SGHVS and CDR2 FQNEAQ. The CDR3 loop spans 14 amino acids. CDR3 residues: CASSEGGAGNEQFF. The CDR3 DNA is TGTGCCAGCAGCGAAGGGGGCGCGGGGAATGAGCAGTTCTTC.

This clonotype was recorded a few times. This chain joins TRBV6-5 and TRBJ1-1; a weak D match, TRBD1 (5 bases). The CDR3 is 13 amino acids. Trimming shortened V by 2 bases and J by 5 bases, and 9 bases separated the two germline ends. Per germline, CDR1 MNHEY and CDR2 SVGAGI. CDR3: CASSYVGETEAFF. Written as DNA, the CDR3 is TGTGCCAGCAGTTACGTGGGGGAGACTGAAGCTTTCTTT.

This clonotype was seen only a few times. J is TRBJ2-5 and V is TRBV4-1; no reliable D call. Germline lookup yields CDR1 MGHRA and CDR2 YSYEKL. V gave up 3 bases and J gave up 5 bases, with 7 bases separating them. The CDR3 is 12 amino acids. CDR3 sequence (DNA): TGCGCCAGCAGCCATTCTTGGGAGACCCAGTACTTC. Encoded protein: CASSHSWETQYF.

The rearrangement uses TRBV7-9 and TRBJ2-5; D possibly corresponds to TRBD2 (6 bases). The CDR3 is 17 residues long. The V and J ends lost 5 bases and 0 bases respectively, with 19 bases between them. CDR1 and CDR2 from the germline V gene are SEHNR and FQNEAQ (reference sequence). The CDR3 DNA reads as TGTGCCAGCAGCCCCCTTTACCTCCGACTAGACCAAGAGACCCAGTACTTC. Encoded protein: CASSPLYLRLDQETQYF.

Concerning this clonotype: A much larger clone lies one base from this, so it may be a read error. The V call is TRBV7-8, the J call TRBJ1-1, with 8 bases identical to TRBD1. This CDR3 is built from 15 residues. The trim removed 4 bases at V and 4 bases at J, leaving 8 bases unmatched. Germline CDR1 is SGHVS and CDR2 is FQNEAQ. CDR3 DNA sequence: TGTGCCAGCAGCTCGCCGGGACAGGAGTCCACTGAAGCTTTCTTT. Translated, it gives CASSSPGQESTEAFF.

There are many counts of this clonotype. V is TRBV7-6 and J is TRBJ1-2; D might be TRBD1 (6 bases). The CDR3 runs to 16 residues. V was pared by 5 bases and J by 7 bases, with 23 bases between. Germline CDR1 SGHVS, CDR2 FNYEAQ. CDR3 DNA: TGTGCCAGCAGCATCAGCCCCCCCGACAGGATGACTGGCTACACCTTC. Encoded protein: CASSISPPDRMTGYTF.

This sequence joins TRBV19 and TRBJ1-6; D unresolved. V was trimmed by 2 bases and J by 8 bases, leaving 10 bases between them. CDR1 and CDR2 from the germline V gene are LNHDA and SQIVND (reference sequence). The CDR3 runs 14 residues. The CDR3, as DNA: TGTGCCAGTAGTATACGGAAAACCTATTCACCCCTCCACTTT. Encoded protein: CASSIRKTYSPLHF.

This clonotype was found a few times. This chain joins TRBV10-3 and TRBJ1-1; tentative D call: TRBD1 (6 bases). Germline values: CDR1 ENHRY, CDR2 SYGVKD. V lost 1 base and J lost 4, with 13 bases in between. This CDR3 is 15 amino acids long. The CDR3 region is CAISEFDRRGTEAFF. The CDR3 nucleotides are TGTGCCATCAGTGAGTTCGACAGGAGGGGCACTGAAGCTTTCTTT.

V and J are TRBV10-2 and TRBJ1-1; D gene unclear. Germline values: CDR1 WSHSY, CDR2 SAAADI. V was pared by 1 base and J by 5 bases, with 14 bases between. The CDR3 is made up of 15 amino acids. CDR3 residues: CASSELIRRMTEAFF. Written as DNA, the CDR3 is TGCGCCAGCAGTGAGTTGATCAGGAGGATGACTGAAGCTTTCTTT.

This chain links TRBV4-1 with TRBJ1-1; tentative D call: TRBD1 (6 bases). Germline V CDR1 and CDR2: MGHRA, YSYEKL. V was clipped by 1 base and J by 11 bases, with 17 bases between them. CDR3 length: 14 amino acids. The CDR3 region is CASSQGSGVVEAFF. CDR3 DNA: TGCGCCAGCAGCCAAGGCTCAGGGGTCGTGGAGGCTTTCTTT.